A single sample is the source of the 32 T cell receptor beta chains below, sequenced in a study of blood T cell repertoires in COVID-19. Profiled with immunoSEQ multiplex PCR; TCRdb holds only in-frame clones, not every one. The data contain 150,000 to 200,000 clones, roughly nine tenths of them singletons. Sample: peripheral blood. The source is a woman in her 70s with acute or convalescent COVID-19.

CDR3 coding DNA: TGTGCCAGCTCACCCGACAGGGCTACTAACTATGGCTACACCTTC. Encoded protein: CASSPDRATNYGYTF. The chain is built from TRBV18 and TRBJ1-2; 7 bases agree with TRBD1. The CDR3 sequence is 15 residues long. Germline CDR1 is KGHSH and CDR2 is LQKENI. V was pared by 3 bases and J by 0 bases, with 4 bases of the junction left unmatched.

Comments on this clone: Mismatch with germline at one junction end may stem from a read error. The V and J genes are TRBV11-2 and TRBJ2-7; D is possibly TRBD2 (5 bases). This CDR3 spans 14 amino acids. From germline, CDR1 is SGHAT and CDR2 FQNNGV. The DNA of the CDR3 is TGTGCCAGCAGCACCAAAGGAGGCTCGCCGCGTACTTGTTTC. This translates into CASSTKGGSPRTCF. Together with reference TRBV11-2 and TRBJ2-7, the CDR3 gives the full variable domain: EAGVAQSPRYKIIEKRQSVAFWCNPISGHATLYWYQQILGQGPKLLIQFQNNGVVDDSQLPKDRFSAERLKGVDSTLKIQPAKLEDSAVYLCASSTKGGSPRTCFGPGTRLTVT.

This chain links TRBV28 with TRBJ1-4; 9 bases align to TRBD1. Looked up from germline, CDR1 is MDHEN and CDR2 is SYDVKM. Germline trimming cut 4 bases from V and 8 bases from J; bases unmatched to any gene: 8. This CDR3 is built from 15 residues. CDR3 sequence reads: CASSYDGQGIEKLFF. The CDR3 DNA is TGTGCCAGCAGTTACGATGGACAGGGGATAGAAAAACTGTTTTTT.

CDR3 residues: CASSWAGQGFAETQYF. Here the CDR3 DNA reads TGTGCCAGCAGCTGGGCGGGACAGGGCTTTGCAGAGACCCAGTACTTC. The V call is TRBV5-6, the J call TRBJ2-5; 9 nucleotides line up with TRBD1. V lost 3 bases to trimming and J lost 4 bases; unmatched junction nucleotides: 10. CDR3 size: 16 residues. Germline CDR1 is SGHDT and CDR2 is YYEEEE.

The CDR3 protein is CSASGEYEQYF. The CDR3 DNA follows: TGCAGTGCTAGTGGAGAATACGAGCAGTACTTC. The chain recombines TRBV20-1 with TRBJ2-7, with D unresolved. CDR3 length: 11 residues. V lost 3 bases and J lost 4, with 7 bases in between. CDR1 and CDR2 from the germline V gene are DFQATT and SNEGSKA (reference sequence).

This chain joins TRBV5-8 and TRBJ1-6; 10 nucleotides agree with TRBD1. This CDR3 region has 15 residues. Germline assignment: CDR1 SGHTS and CDR2 YDEGEE. Trimming cost V 1 base and J 8 bases; bases outside gene matches: 3. CDR3 DNA sequence: TGTGCCAGCAGCTTGCCCGGACAGGGGGATTCACCCCTCCACTTT. It is translated as CASSLPGQGDSPLHF.

V gene TRBV9 combines with J gene TRBJ2-7, with TRBD1 matching 7 bases. CDR1 is SGDLS and CDR2 is YYNGEE in the germline V gene. With V trimmed by 0 bases and J by 2 bases, 5 bases remained unmatched. This CDR3 has 15 amino acids. CDR3 sequence: CASSVAGQTTYEQYF. Here the CDR3 DNA reads TGTGCCAGCAGCGTAGCGGGACAGACAACCTACGAGCAGTACTTC.

The chain employs TRBV9 and TRBJ2-7; a possible D gene is TRBD1 (5 bases). The CDR3 runs 13 residues. Germline CDR1 is SGDLS and CDR2 is YYNGEE. The V end lost 3 bases, the J end lost 7 bases, and 14 bases lay between the germline ends. CDR3 sequence (DNA): TGTGCCAGCAGCGCCCAGGGCATCCGGGAGCAGTACTTC. The encoded protein is CASSAQGIREQYF.

V and J are TRBV2 and TRBJ2-1, with 9 bases identical to TRBD1. CDR1 is SNHLY, CDR2 FYNNEI, per germline. V dropped 4 bases and J dropped 12; count of bases not matched to a gene: 7. This CDR3 has 13 amino acids. CDR3 in DNA: TGTGCCAGCAGTGTGGGACAGGGACCGGCGCAGTTCTTC. This gives the protein CASSVGQGPAQFF.

This clone was found a few times. The chain is built from TRBV5-5 and TRBJ2-1; 13 nucleotides match TRBD2. The J segment lost 6 bases and the V segment lost 3 bases, leaving 3 bases of the junction unmatched. The CDR3 consists of 15 residues. Germline CDR1 and CDR2: SGHKS and YYEKEE (reference sequence). CDR3 region: CASSSTSGRPNEQFF. Written as DNA, the CDR3 is TGTGCCAGCAGCTCGACTAGCGGGAGGCCCAATGAGCAGTTCTTC.

The chain carries TRBV6-5 and TRBJ2-3; TRBD2 might be the D (7 bases). The V gene's germline CDR1 is MNHEY and CDR2 SVGAGI. The V and J ends lost 6 bases and 6 bases respectively, with 19 bases between them. This CDR3 comprises 15 residues. CDR3 coding DNA: TGTGCCAGCAGGGGAAGGGGAGGGGGAAGGGATACGCAGTATTTT. Amino acids: CASRGRGGGRDTQYF.

The V call is TRBV30, the J call TRBJ2-4, with D tentatively TRBD2 (6 bases). This CDR3 has 13 residues. Germline CDR1 is GTSNPN and CDR2 is SVGIG (reference sequence). For the CDR3, the DNA is TGTGCTCACGAACCCGGGACTGAAAACATTCAGTACTTC. Amino acid sequence: CAHEPGTENIQYF. The full variable domain, its missing parts supplied by reference TRBV30 and TRBJ2-4, is SQTIHQWPATLVQPVGSPLSLECTVEGTSNPNLYWYRQAAGRGLQLLFYSVGIGQISSEVPQNLSASRPQDRQFILSSKKLLLSDSGFYLCAHEPGTENIQYFGAGTRLSVL.

The rearrangement links TRBV2 to TRBJ2-7, with 10 bases aligning to TRBD2. This CDR3 contains 16 residues. The junction had 10 bases not matched to a gene; V was cut back by 6 bases and J by 2 bases. Looked up from germline, CDR1 is SNHLY and CDR2 is FYNNEI. In DNA form, the CDR3 reads TGTGCCAGCAGCCTCATGGAGGGACTAGCGACCTACGAGCAGTACTTC. It translates to CASSLMEGLATYEQYF.

This rearrangement joins TRBV28 to TRBJ1-4; maybe TRBD1 (6 bases). The ends were cut back, 6 bases at V and 8 bases at J, with 22 bases in the middle. CDR1 MDHEN and CDR2 SYDVKM come from the germline V gene. The CDR3 totals 16 residues. DNA of the CDR3: TGTGCCAGCAGACCGGTCGGGGACAATACGGGGGAAAAACTGTTTTTT. Amino acid sequence: CASRPVGDNTGEKLFF.

This clone turned up a few times. The chain uses TRBV11-2 and TRBJ1-4; no clear D. The CDR3 consists of 15 residues. Germline values: CDR1 SGHAT, CDR2 FQNNGV. The ends were cut back, 6 bases at V and 0 bases at J, with 11 bases in the middle. The CDR3 DNA reads as TGTGCCAGCAGTCGTAATACAGCAACTAATGAAAAACTGTTTTTT. As protein: CASSRNTATNEKLFF.

The chain joins TRBV6-5 to TRBJ2-2; TRBD1 is a possible D gene (6 bases). This CDR3 is built from 16 residues. V was cut by 4 bases and J by 2 bases, with 14 bases left in between. From germline, CDR1 is MNHEY and CDR2 SVGAGI. The chain's CDR3 is CASSSTGFGNTGELFF. The CDR3 nucleotides are TGTGCCAGCAGTTCAACAGGGTTCGGCAACACCGGGGAGCTGTTTTTT.

The J gene is TRBJ1-1, the V gene TRBV7-2; 8 bases are shared with TRBD1. This CDR3 has 15 residues. J lost 1 base, V lost 5 bases, and 6 bases had no gene match. CDR1 is SGHTA and CDR2 is FQGNSA in the germline V gene. CDR3 bases: TGTGCCAGCAGCCCCAGGGACAGGCAGAACACTGAAGCTTTCTTT. Protein: CASSPRDRQNTEAFF.

The gene calls are TRBV6-5 and TRBJ1-5, with no clear D. The CDR3 is made up of 12 amino acids. V was shortened by 8 bases and J by 7 bases, with 12 bases between the two germline ends. Looked up from germline, CDR1 is MNHEY and CDR2 is SVGAGI. The CDR3 is CASDMGGQPQHF. CDR3 bases: TGTGCCAGCGACATGGGAGGACAGCCCCAGCATTTT.

The gene calls are TRBV28 and TRBJ2-5, with a weak D call TRBD1 (5 bases). V was trimmed by 7 bases and J by 2 bases, leaving 17 bases between them. Germline-derived CDR1 and CDR2 are MDHEN and SYDVKM. This CDR3 spans 15 amino acids. The DNA for the CDR3 is TGTGCCAGCACCGACAGCAGCCGGCTACAAGAGACCCAGTACTTC. It translates to CASTDSSRLQETQYF.

This clone was recorded once. The chain couples TRBV3-1 (or the pseudogene TRBV3-2) to TRBJ2-7, with TRBD1 identical over 7 bases. J was trimmed by 2 bases and V by 6 bases; bases with no gene match: 10. The CDR3 is 15 residues long. CDR1 and CDR2 from the germline V gene are LGHDT and YNNKEL (reference sequence). The CDR3: CASSRGQDLAYEQYF. CDR3 nucleotide sequence: TGTGCCAGCAGTAGAGGACAGGACCTCGCCTACGAGCAGTACTTC.

The chain couples TRBV6-5 to TRBJ1-5, with D possibly matching TRBD1 (5 bases). The CDR3 loop spans 13 amino acids. The germline CDR1 and CDR2 sequences are MNHEY and SVGAGI. V lost 8 bases and J 1 base, leaving 9 bases between the germline ends. CDR3 protein: CASRQKSNQPQHF. In DNA, the CDR3 is TGTGCCAGCCGACAGAAGAGCAATCAGCCCCAGCATTTT.

This clone was recorded once. The chain couples TRBV11-3 to TRBJ2-1; 7 bases match TRBD2. The germline V gene has CDR1 SGHNT and CDR2 YENEEA. J was trimmed by 6 bases and V by 1 base; bases with no gene match: 0. The CDR3 is 13 residues long. CDR3: CASSLGTSNEQFF. CDR3 DNA: TGTGCCAGCAGCTTAGGGACTAGCAATGAGCAGTTCTTC.

The chain links TRBV9 to TRBJ1-4; D not resolved. CDR1 and CDR2 (germline): SGDLS, YYNGEE. The CDR3 covers 14 residues. V lost 3 bases to trimming and J lost 5 bases, with 11 bases between them. The CDR3 sequence is CASSARDQNEKLFF. The CDR3 bases are TGTGCCAGCAGCGCCCGGGATCAAAATGAAAAACTGTTTTTT.

This chain uses TRBV10-3 with TRBJ1-1; the D is unclear. V shed 4 bases and J shed 8 bases, with 8 bases lying between them. CDR1 and CDR2 from the germline V gene are ENHRY and SYGVKD. The CDR3 has 11 amino acids. As DNA, the CDR3 is TGTGCCATCAGTGGCGGCAGCGAAGCTTTCTTT. This translates into CAISGGSEAFF.

The V and J genes are TRBV4-2 and TRBJ2-1, with a possible D match to TRBD2 (5 bases). The CDR3 spans 17 residues. The V gene's germline CDR1 is LGHNA and CDR2 YNFKEQ. V was shortened by 3 bases and J by 0 bases, with 15 bases between the two germline ends. The CDR3 coding sequence is TGTGCCAGCAGCCAGGAAGTAACTAGAAGCTCCTACAATGAGCAGTTCTTC. Its translation is CASSQEVTRSSYNEQFF.

J is TRBJ1-5 and V is TRBV3-1 (or the pseudogene TRBV3-2); 9 nucleotides agree with TRBD1. V lost 5 bases, J lost 6 bases, and 2 bases stayed unmatched. Per the germline V gene, CDR1 is LGHDT and CDR2 is YNNKEL (reference sequence). The CDR3 loop spans 13 amino acids. The CDR3 coding sequence is TGTGCCAGCAGCTGGACAGGGGCTCAGCCCCAGCATTTT. Protein sequence: CASSWTGAQPQHF.

This clone was seen a single time. The chain couples TRBV7-9 to TRBJ1-2; 8 bases are shared with TRBD1. Germline-derived CDR1 and CDR2 are SEHNR and FQNEAQ (reference sequence). V was clipped by 0 bases and J by 4 bases; unmatched bases: 1. The CDR3 has 14 amino acids. CDR3 bases: TGTGCCAGCAGCTTAGCTACAGGGGGCTATGGCTACACCTTC. Protein sequence: CASSLATGGYGYTF.

This clone was counted once. V gene TRBV6-6 combines with J gene TRBJ2-7, with a tentative D call TRBD2 (5 bases). Germline lookup yields CDR1 MNHNY and CDR2 SVGAGI (reference sequence). There are 14 residues in the CDR3. Trimming shortened V by 2 bases and J by 6 bases, and 14 bases separated the two germline ends. CDR3 sequence reads: CASSYPETNSEQYF. The CDR3, as DNA: TGTGCCAGCAGTTACCCAGAGACTAATTCCGAGCAGTACTTC.

The chain combines TRBV5-5 with TRBJ2-7, with TRBD1 as a possible D gene (5 bases). CDR3 size: 13 residues. V lost 2 bases, J lost 1 base, and 7 bases lay in between. Per germline, CDR1 SGHKS and CDR2 YYEKEE (reference sequence). CDR3 in amino acids: CASSFTGSYEQYF. In nucleotides, the CDR3 is TGTGCCAGCAGCTTTACAGGATCCTACGAGCAGTACTTC.

The chain links TRBV10-3 to TRBJ1-2, with TRBD1 identical over 9 bases. The V gene's germline CDR1 is ENHRY and CDR2 SYGVKD. The J segment lost 7 bases and the V segment lost 6 bases, leaving 6 bases of the junction unmatched. This CDR3 has 13 amino acids. CDR3 region: CAISPGQGFGYTF. In DNA form, the CDR3 reads TGTGCCATCAGCCCTGGACAGGGGTTTGGCTACACCTTC.

The J gene is TRBJ1-5, the V gene TRBV28, with D possibly matching TRBD1 (6 bases). The CDR3 is made up of 16 amino acids. CDR1 MDHEN and CDR2 SYDVKM come from the germline V gene. V shed 8 bases and J shed 1 base, with 18 bases lying between them. The CDR3 is CASSLGGGASNQPQHF. As DNA, the CDR3 is TGTGCCAGCTCCCTGGGAGGGGGGGCCAGCAATCAGCCCCAGCATTTT.

The V gene is TRBV28, the J gene TRBJ2-7; 10 bases match TRBD1. The CDR3 contains 16 residues. V shed 5 bases, J shed 3 bases, and the junction held 10 bases outside the gene matches. Germline CDR1 MDHEN, CDR2 SYDVKM. This CDR3 reads CASSETGGARGYEQYF. CDR3 nucleotides: TGTGCCAGCAGTGAGACAGGGGGCGCGAGGGGCTACGAGCAGTACTTC.